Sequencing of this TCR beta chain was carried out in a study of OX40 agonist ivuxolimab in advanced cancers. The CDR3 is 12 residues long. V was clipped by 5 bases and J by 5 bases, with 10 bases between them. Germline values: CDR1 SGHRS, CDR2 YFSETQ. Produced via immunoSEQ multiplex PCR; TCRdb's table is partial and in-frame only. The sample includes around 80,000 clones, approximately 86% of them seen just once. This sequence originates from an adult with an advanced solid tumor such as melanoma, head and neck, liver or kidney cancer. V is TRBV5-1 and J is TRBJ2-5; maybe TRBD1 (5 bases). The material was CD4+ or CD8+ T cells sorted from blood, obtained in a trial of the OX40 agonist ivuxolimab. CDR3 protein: CASRTEGETQYF. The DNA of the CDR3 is TGCGCCAGCAGGACAGAAGGGGAGACCCAGTACTTC. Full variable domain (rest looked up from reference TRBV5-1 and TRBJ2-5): KAGVTQTPRYLIKTRGQQVTLSCSPISGHRSVSWYQQTPGQGLQFLFEYFSETQRNKGNFPGRFSGRQFSNSRSEMNVSTLELGDSALYLCASRTEGETQYFGPGTRLLVL.